The rows below give T cell receptor beta chains drawn from one sample of a study of cytomegalovirus exposure and HLA in healthy donors. Clones were sequenced by immunoSEQ multiplex PCR, and TCRdb holds only the in-frame ones, with some missing. The sample has 100,000 or so clones, 65% to 75% seen once. The source material was PBMCs. The receptors were sampled from a man aged 40-55 years in good health and CMV-seropositive. The CDR3 runs from the conserved cysteine through the conserved F or W. D genes are given only for firm matches. The listing skips clone size in some rows; elsewhere it reads once, few, many or a size class.

>.|TRBD2|TRBV7-3|TRBJ2-1
TGTGCCAGCAGCTTATACGGGAGGGCCGGGGAGCAGTTCTTC
CASSLYGRAGEQFF
>.|.|TRBV5-4|TRBJ1-4
TGTGCCAGCAGCCGTGGTGAGGGAGGAGGGCGTGAAAAACTGTTTTTT
CASSRGEGGGREKLFF
>few|TRBD1|TRBV9|TRBJ2-5
TGTGCCAGCAGCGTGAACAGGGGGGATCTGGAAGAGACCCAGTACTTC
CASSVNRGDLEETQYF
>.|.|TRBV29-1|TRBJ2-1
TGCAGCGCCCCTTTTGCCGGGAGATACAATGAGCAGTTCTTC
CSAPFAGRYNEQFF
>.|.|TRBV30|TRBJ1-2
TGTGCCTGGAGTCGGTCCGATAACTATGGCTACACCTTC
CAWSRSDNYGYTF
>.|TRBD1|TRBV30|TRBJ1-2
TGTGCCTGGAGTCAGGACAGGGAACACTATGGCTACACCTTC
CAWSQDREHYGYTF
>.|.|TRBV29-1|TRBJ1-2
TGCAGCGTTGAGATCGTGGGGGGGGCTGGCTACACCTTC
CSVEIVGGAGYTF
>few|.|TRBV15|TRBJ1-1
TGTGCCACCAGCACGACCTCGCCGGGGTACGCTTTCTTT
CATSTTSPGYAFF
>.|.|TRBV6-5|TRBJ1-2
TGTGCCAGCAGTTACCTCCCTTGGGGGCTATATGGCTACACCTTC
CASSYLPWGLYGYTF
>.|TRBD2|TRBV5-1|TRBJ2-3
TGCGCCAGCAGCTCTTCCGGGACTAGCGTTGGGGATACGCAGTATTTT
CASSSSGTSVGDTQYF